This T cell receptor beta chain originates from a study of blood T cell repertoires in COVID-19. Sequencing was performed with immunoSEQ multiplex PCR; in TCRdb, only in-frame clones are kept and a portion is missing. This table holds 200,000 to 300,000 clones, about four fifths found once. This clone came up once. Input material: peripheral blood. This receptor was taken from a young woman with acute or convalescent COVID-19.

In DNA form, the CDR3 reads TGTGCCACCCGGTGGGGCATCAACCAAGAGACCCAGTACTTC. It translates to CATRWGINQETQYF. The V call is TRBV6-6, the J call TRBJ2-5, with D possibly matching TRBD1 (5 bases). With 10 bases removed from V and 0 bases from J, the gap between germline ends came to 15 bases. The CDR3 consists of 14 residues. The V gene's germline CDR1 is MNHNY and CDR2 SVGAGI (reference sequence).